These T cell receptor beta chains were read from a single sample in a study of Ad26.COV2.S vaccination and SARS-CoV-2 variants. Here immunoSEQ multiplex PCR was the method, and the copy in TCRdb shows in-frame clones only, minus some. The sample gives roughly 270,000 clones, more than 75% of which show up once; about 3.1% is in the top ten. Sequences were derived from peripheral blood, sampled in a trial of Ad26.COV2.S vaccine versus placebo. These TCRs come from a person between 18 and 65 years old who received the Ad26.COV2.S COVID-19 vaccine or a placebo. The CDR3 runs from the conserved cysteine through the conserved F or W. Fields, in order: clone size, J gene, V gene, D gene, CDR3 DNA, CDR3 protein. The D gene is left open where the match is weak. Not every row has a clone size; where given, it reads once, few, many or a size class.

abundance: many; j_gene: TRBJ2-7; v_gene: TRBV4-2; d_gene: NA; CDR3nt: TGTGCCAGCAGCCAAGATTTTCCGGGAGTCTCCTACGAGCAGTACTTC; CDR3aa: CASSQDFPGVSYEQYF
abundance: NA; j_gene: TRBJ2-3; v_gene: TRBV30; d_gene: NA; CDR3nt: TGTGCCTGGACCTCGGGGCCGGCAGATACGCAGTATTTT; CDR3aa: CAWTSGPADTQYF
abundance: NA; j_gene: TRBJ1-1; v_gene: TRBV5-4; d_gene: NA; CDR3nt: TGTGCCAGCAGCACGCAGGGACTAGGGGAAGCTTTCTTT; CDR3aa: CASSTQGLGEAFF
abundance: NA; j_gene: TRBJ2-2; v_gene: TRBV3-1/TRBV3-2; d_gene: NA; CDR3nt: TGTGCCAGCAGCCAAGACGGCCTTGTCACCGGGGAGCTGTTTTTT; CDR3aa: CASSQDGLVTGELFF
abundance: once; j_gene: TRBJ1-3; v_gene: TRBV20-1; d_gene: TRBD1; CDR3nt: TGCAGTGCTTGTGACAGGGGGCAGGTCTCTGGAAACACCATATATTTT; CDR3aa: CSACDRGQVSGNTIYF
abundance: NA; j_gene: TRBJ2-5; v_gene: TRBV9; d_gene: NA; CDR3nt: TGTGCCAGCAGCCTGATCTTAGGTAGTCAAGAGACCCAGTACTTC; CDR3aa: CASSLILGSQETQYF
abundance: NA; j_gene: TRBJ2-5; v_gene: TRBV3-1/TRBV3-2; d_gene: NA; CDR3nt: TGTGCCAGCAGCCGGGAGACCCAGTACTTC; CDR3aa: CASSRETQYF
abundance: NA; j_gene: TRBJ1-6; v_gene: TRBV27; d_gene: NA; CDR3nt: TGTGCCAGCAGTTTAGGGTTGGGGAAAAGCTCCTATAATTCACCCCTCCACTTT; CDR3aa: CASSLGLGKSSYNSPLHF
abundance: NA; j_gene: TRBJ2-4; v_gene: TRBV7-2; d_gene: NA; CDR3nt: TGTGCCAGCACCACCATGGACATTCAGTACTTC; CDR3aa: CASTTMDIQYF
abundance: NA; j_gene: TRBJ2-7; v_gene: TRBV5-1; d_gene: NA; CDR3nt: TGCGCCAGCAGCTTGAGGCAGGGACTTAACGAGCAGTACTTC; CDR3aa: CASSLRQGLNEQYF
abundance: NA; j_gene: TRBJ2-5; v_gene: TRBV3-1/TRBV3-2; d_gene: TRBD2; CDR3nt: TGTGCCAGCAGCCAAGAGGCGGGAGTTGAGACCCAGTACTTC; CDR3aa: CASSQEAGVETQYF
abundance: NA; j_gene: TRBJ2-1; v_gene: TRBV11-2; d_gene: TRBD2; CDR3nt: TGTGCCAGCAGCTTAGATCTGTGGACTAGCGGGGAGAGCTCCTACAATGAGCAGTTCTTC; CDR3aa: CASSLDLWTSGESSYNEQFF
abundance: NA; j_gene: TRBJ2-2; v_gene: TRBV2; d_gene: TRBD2; CDR3nt: TGTGCCAGCGGGACTAGCCAGAACACCGGGGAGCTGTTTTTT; CDR3aa: CASGTSQNTGELFF
abundance: NA; j_gene: TRBJ1-2; v_gene: TRBV2; d_gene: NA; CDR3nt: TGTGCCAGCAGTGAAAGGGGGGCTCTCGGCTATGGCTACACCTTC; CDR3aa: CASSERGALGYGYTF
abundance: NA; j_gene: TRBJ1-5; v_gene: TRBV19; d_gene: NA; CDR3nt: TGTGCCAGTAGTATGCGGGGGGAGATCAATCAGCCCCAGCATTTT; CDR3aa: CASSMRGEINQPQHF
abundance: NA; j_gene: TRBJ1-1; v_gene: TRBV3-1/TRBV3-2; d_gene: TRBD1; CDR3nt: TGTGCCAGCAGCCTCCGACAGGGGATGAACACTGAAGCTTTCTTT; CDR3aa: CASSLRQGMNTEAFF
abundance: NA; j_gene: TRBJ2-3; v_gene: TRBV29-1; d_gene: NA; CDR3nt: TGCAGCGGTTTCAACACGGGGGCTAGCACAGATACGCAGTATTTT; CDR3aa: CSGFNTGASTDTQYF
abundance: NA; j_gene: TRBJ2-7; v_gene: TRBV18; d_gene: TRBD2; CDR3nt: TGTGCCAGCTCACCACCGTCGGGGGAGGGCCGGTACGAGCAGTACTTC; CDR3aa: CASSPPSGEGRYEQYF
abundance: NA; j_gene: TRBJ2-5; v_gene: TRBV7-8; d_gene: TRBD1; CDR3nt: TGTGCCAGCAGCCTGCCACTCGACAGGGCTTCCTTGGAGACCCAGTACTTC; CDR3aa: CASSLPLDRASLETQYF
abundance: NA; j_gene: TRBJ2-2; v_gene: TRBV3-1/TRBV3-2; d_gene: NA; CDR3nt: TGTGCCAGCAGCCAAGAGTATCCGTCGACTAGGGGTAACACCGGGGAGCTGTTTTTT; CDR3aa: CASSQEYPSTRGNTGELFF
abundance: NA; j_gene: TRBJ2-7; v_gene: TRBV2; d_gene: TRBD1; CDR3nt: TGTGCCAGCAGCTCCGGGACAGGGGGCGCTATGGGGTACTTC; CDR3aa: CASSSGTGGAMGYF
abundance: NA; j_gene: TRBJ1-1; v_gene: TRBV18; d_gene: NA; CDR3nt: TGTGCCAGCTCACCTCGGACAGTCCCGAACACTGAAGCTTTCTTT; CDR3aa: CASSPRTVPNTEAFF
abundance: NA; j_gene: TRBJ2-3; v_gene: TRBV18; d_gene: NA; CDR3nt: TGTGCCAGCTCACCTCCCAGTCGGGGTCCAGATACGCAGTATTTT; CDR3aa: CASSPPSRGPDTQYF
abundance: NA; j_gene: TRBJ1-2; v_gene: TRBV6-5; d_gene: NA; CDR3nt: TGTGCCAGCAGTTACTCGATAAGGGAGTTCTATGGCTACACCTTC; CDR3aa: CASSYSIREFYGYTF
abundance: NA; j_gene: TRBJ1-3; v_gene: TRBV4-3; d_gene: TRBD1; CDR3nt: TGCGCCAGCAGCCAACTAACCGGGACAGGGGTTCCTGGAAACACCATATATTTT; CDR3aa: CASSQLTGTGVPGNTIYF
abundance: NA; j_gene: TRBJ2-5; v_gene: TRBV10-3; d_gene: NA; CDR3nt: TGTGCCATCAGTGATTCAGAGACCCAGTACTTC; CDR3aa: CAISDSETQYF